This T cell receptor beta chain came from a study of immune evolution from preneoplasia to lung adenocarcinoma. Two lung cancer pathologists independently confirmed each histologic diagnosis. The method was immunoSEQ multiplex PCR; TCRdb's version includes in-frame clones alone and lacks a portion of them. This table holds approximately 1,800 clones, 82% found once. Germline V gene data show CDR1 as LNHNV and CDR2 as YYDKDF (reference sequence). The CDR3 sequence is 19 residues long. V gave up 2 bases and J gave up 6 bases; unmatched junction bases: 19. The clonotype comes from a person aged 45-60 years with lung adenocarcinoma. Sequencing was done on a sample of FFPE invasive lung adenocarcinoma tissue. This rearrangement joins TRBV15 to TRBJ2-1; 7 nucleotides line up with TRBD2. CDR3: CATSRTAFEAGEFFNEQFF. The CDR3 DNA is TGTGCCACCAGCAGAACGGCTTTTGAGGCGGGGGAATTTTTCAATGAGCAGTTCTTC.